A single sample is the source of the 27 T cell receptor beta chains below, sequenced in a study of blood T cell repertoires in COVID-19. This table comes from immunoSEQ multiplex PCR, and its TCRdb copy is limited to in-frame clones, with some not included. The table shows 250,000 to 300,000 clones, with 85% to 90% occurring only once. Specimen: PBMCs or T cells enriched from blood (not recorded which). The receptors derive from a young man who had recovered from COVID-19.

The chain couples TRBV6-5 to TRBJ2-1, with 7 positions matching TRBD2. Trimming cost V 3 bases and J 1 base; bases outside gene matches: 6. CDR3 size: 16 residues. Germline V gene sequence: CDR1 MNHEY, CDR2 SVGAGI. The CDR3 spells CASSYERAGSYNEQFF. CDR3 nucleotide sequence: TGTGCCAGCAGTTATGAGAGAGCGGGATCCTACAATGAGCAGTTCTTC.

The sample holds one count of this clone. CDR3 coding DNA: TGTGCCAGCAGTTGGTGGCCGGAGATGGGTCCGGAGACCCAGTACTTC. Encoded protein: CASSWWPEMGPETQYF. The chain employs TRBV27 and TRBJ2-5; D call uncertain. The germline V gene encodes CDR1 MNHEY and CDR2 SMNVEV (reference sequence). With 4 bases removed from V and 5 bases from J, the gap between germline ends came to 20 bases. This CDR3 spans 16 amino acids.

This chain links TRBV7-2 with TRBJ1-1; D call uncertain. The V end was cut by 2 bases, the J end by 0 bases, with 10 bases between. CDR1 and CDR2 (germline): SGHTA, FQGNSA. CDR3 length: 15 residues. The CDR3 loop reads CASSLSGGLNTEAFF. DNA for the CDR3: TGTGCCAGCAGCTTAAGTGGCGGCTTGAACACTGAAGCTTTCTTT.

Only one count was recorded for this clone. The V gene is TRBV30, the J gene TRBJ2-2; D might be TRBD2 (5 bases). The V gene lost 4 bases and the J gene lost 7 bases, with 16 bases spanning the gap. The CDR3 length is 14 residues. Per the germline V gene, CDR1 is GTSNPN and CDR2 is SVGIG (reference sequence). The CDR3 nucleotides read TGTGCCTGGACCAGACCACCGGAGGACGGGGAGCTGTTTTTT. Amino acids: CAWTRPPEDGELFF.

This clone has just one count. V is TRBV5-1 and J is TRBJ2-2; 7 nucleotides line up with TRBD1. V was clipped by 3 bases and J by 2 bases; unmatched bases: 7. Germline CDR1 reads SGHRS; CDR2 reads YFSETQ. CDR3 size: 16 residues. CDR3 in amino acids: CASSSFDRVNTGELFF. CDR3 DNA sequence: TGCGCCAGCAGCTCGTTCGACAGGGTCAACACCGGGGAGCTGTTTTTT.

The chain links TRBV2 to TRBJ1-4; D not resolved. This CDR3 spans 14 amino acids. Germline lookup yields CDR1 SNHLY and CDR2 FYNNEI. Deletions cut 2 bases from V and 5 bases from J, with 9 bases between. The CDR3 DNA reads TGTGCCAGCAGTGAACAGGCGAACAATGAAAAACTGTTTTTT. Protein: CASSEQANNEKLFF.

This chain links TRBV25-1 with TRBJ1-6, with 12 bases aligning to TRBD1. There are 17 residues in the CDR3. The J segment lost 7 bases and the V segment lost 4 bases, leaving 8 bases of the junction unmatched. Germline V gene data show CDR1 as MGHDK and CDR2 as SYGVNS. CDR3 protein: CASSVRGTGGLNSPLHF. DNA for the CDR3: TGTGCCAGCAGTGTACGTGGGACAGGGGGCCTGAATTCACCCCTCCACTTT.

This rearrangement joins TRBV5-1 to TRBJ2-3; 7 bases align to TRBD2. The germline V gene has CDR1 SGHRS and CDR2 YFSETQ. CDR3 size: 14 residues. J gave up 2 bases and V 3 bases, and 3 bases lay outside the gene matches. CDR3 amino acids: CASSYGGDTDTQYF. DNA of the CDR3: TGCGCCAGCAGCTATGGGGGGGACACAGATACGCAGTATTTT.

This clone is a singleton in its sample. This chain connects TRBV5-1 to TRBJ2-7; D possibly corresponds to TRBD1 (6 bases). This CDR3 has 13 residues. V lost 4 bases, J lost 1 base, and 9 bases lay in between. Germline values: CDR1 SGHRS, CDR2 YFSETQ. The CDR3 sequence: CASSRDNSYEQYF. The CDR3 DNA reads TGCGCCAGCAGCCGGGACAATTCCTACGAGCAGTACTTC.

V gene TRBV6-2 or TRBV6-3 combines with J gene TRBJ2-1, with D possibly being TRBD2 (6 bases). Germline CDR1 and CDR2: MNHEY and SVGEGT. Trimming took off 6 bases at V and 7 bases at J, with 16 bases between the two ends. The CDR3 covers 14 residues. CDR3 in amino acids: CASSPRGGQNEQFF. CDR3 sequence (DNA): TGTGCCAGCAGCCCCCGTGGAGGGCAGAATGAGCAGTTCTTC.

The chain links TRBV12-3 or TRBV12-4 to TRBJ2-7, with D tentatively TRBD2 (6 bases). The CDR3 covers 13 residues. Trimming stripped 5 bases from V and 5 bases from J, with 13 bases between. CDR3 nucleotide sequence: TGTGCCAGCAGTCCCCCAGAGCGGGACGAGCAGTACTTC. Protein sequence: CASSPPERDEQYF.

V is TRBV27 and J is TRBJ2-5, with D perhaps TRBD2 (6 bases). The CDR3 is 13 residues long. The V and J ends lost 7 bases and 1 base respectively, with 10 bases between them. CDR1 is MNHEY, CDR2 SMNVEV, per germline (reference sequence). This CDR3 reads CASKEGVQETQYF. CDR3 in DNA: TGTGCCAGCAAGGAGGGTGTCCAAGAGACCCAGTACTTC.

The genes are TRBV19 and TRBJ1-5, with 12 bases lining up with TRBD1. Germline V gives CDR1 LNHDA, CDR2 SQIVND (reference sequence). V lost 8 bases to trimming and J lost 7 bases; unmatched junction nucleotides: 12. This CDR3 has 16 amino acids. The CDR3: CASGYRDRGQGQPQHF. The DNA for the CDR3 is TGTGCCAGTGGATACCGGGACAGGGGGCAAGGACAGCCCCAGCATTTT.

CDR3 coding DNA: TGCGCCAGCAGCCAGAAGATCGCGGGACAGATGAACACTGAAGCTTTCTTT. The encoded protein is CASSQKIAGQMNTEAFF. V is TRBV4-1 and J is TRBJ1-1; 7 bases align to TRBD1. J lost 0 bases, V lost 3 bases, and 10 bases had no gene match. The CDR3 sequence is 17 residues long. The germline V gene has CDR1 MGHRA and CDR2 YSYEKL.

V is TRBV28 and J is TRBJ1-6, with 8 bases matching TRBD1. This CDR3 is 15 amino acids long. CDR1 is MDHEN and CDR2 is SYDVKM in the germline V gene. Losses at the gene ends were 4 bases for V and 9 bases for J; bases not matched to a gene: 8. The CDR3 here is CASSSFGQGSSPLHF. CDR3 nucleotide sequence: TGTGCCAGCAGTTCCTTCGGACAGGGAAGTTCACCCCTCCACTTT.

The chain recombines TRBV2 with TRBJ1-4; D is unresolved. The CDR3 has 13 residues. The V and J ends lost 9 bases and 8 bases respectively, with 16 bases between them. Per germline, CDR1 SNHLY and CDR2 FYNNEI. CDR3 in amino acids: CASRSRGEEKLFF. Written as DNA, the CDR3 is TGTGCCAGTAGGAGTAGAGGAGAGGAAAAACTGTTTTTT.

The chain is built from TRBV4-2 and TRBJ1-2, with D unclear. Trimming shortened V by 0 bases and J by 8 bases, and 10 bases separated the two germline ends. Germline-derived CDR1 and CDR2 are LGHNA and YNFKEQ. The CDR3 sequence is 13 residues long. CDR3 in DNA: TGTGCCAGCAGCCAAGAGAGGGATTTGGGCTACACCTTC. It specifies CASSQERDLGYTF.

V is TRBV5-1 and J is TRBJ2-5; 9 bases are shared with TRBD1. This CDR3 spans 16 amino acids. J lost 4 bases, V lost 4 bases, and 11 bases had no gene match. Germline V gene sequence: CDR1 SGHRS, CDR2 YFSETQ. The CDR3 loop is CASSPAPQGAGETQYF. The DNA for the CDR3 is TGCGCCAGCAGCCCGGCCCCACAGGGGGCGGGAGAGACCCAGTACTTC.

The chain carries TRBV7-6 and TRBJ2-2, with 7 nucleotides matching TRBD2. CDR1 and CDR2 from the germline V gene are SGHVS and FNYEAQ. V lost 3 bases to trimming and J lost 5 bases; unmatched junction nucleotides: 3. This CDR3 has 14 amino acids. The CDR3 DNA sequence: TGTGCCAGCAGCTTGGGGGAGGGAACCGGGGAGCTGTTTTTT. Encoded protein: CASSLGEGTGELFF.

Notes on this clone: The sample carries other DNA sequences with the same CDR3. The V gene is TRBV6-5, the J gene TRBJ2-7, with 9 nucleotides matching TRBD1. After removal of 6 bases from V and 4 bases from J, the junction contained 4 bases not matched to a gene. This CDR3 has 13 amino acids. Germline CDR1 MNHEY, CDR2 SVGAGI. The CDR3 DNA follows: TGTGCCAGCAGCCGGGACAGGGTGTACGAGCAGTACTTC. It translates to CASSRDRVYEQYF.

CDR3 residues: CASSYTYLGQFF. The CDR3 DNA reads as TGTGCCAGCAGTTACACGTACCTAGGGCAGTTCTTC. The rearrangement joins TRBV6-2 or TRBV6-3 to TRBJ2-1; D gene ambiguous. CDR1 is MNHEY and CDR2 is SVGEGT in the germline V gene. The CDR3 consists of 12 residues. V was pared by 2 bases and J by 12 bases, with 11 bases between.

The CDR3 DNA follows: TGTGCCAGCAGCTTAGGGAACAACAGGGACGAGCAGTACTTC. Translating it yields CASSLGNNRDEQYF. J is TRBJ2-7 and V is TRBV7-9, with a tentative D call TRBD1 (6 bases). Trimming took 1 base from V and 5 from J, leaving 12 bases between them. Per the germline V gene, CDR1 is SEHNR and CDR2 is FQNEAQ (reference sequence). The CDR3 runs 14 residues.

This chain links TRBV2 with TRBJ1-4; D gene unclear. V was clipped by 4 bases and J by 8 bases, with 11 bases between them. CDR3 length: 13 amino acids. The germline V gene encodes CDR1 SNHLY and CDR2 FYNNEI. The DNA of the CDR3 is TGTGCCAGCAGTGGCGTTCTTCGGGAAAAACTGTTTTTT. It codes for CASSGVLREKLFF.

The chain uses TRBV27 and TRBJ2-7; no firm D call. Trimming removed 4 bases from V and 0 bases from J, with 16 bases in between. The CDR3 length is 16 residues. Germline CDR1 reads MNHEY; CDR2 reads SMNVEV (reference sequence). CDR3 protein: CASSSNPIYSSYEQYF. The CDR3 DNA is TGTGCCAGCAGTTCCAACCCGATTTACAGCTCCTACGAGCAGTACTTC.

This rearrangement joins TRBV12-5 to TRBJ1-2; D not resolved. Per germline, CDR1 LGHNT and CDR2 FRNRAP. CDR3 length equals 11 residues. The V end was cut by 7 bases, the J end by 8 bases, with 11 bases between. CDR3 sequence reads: CASAAGWGYTF. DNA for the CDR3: TGTGCTAGTGCCGCCGGGTGGGGCTACACCTTC.

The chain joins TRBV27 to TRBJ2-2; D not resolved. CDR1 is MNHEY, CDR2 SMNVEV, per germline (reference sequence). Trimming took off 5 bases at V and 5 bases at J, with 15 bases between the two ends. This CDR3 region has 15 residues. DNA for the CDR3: TGTGCCAGCAGTGCCCTAGGTTGGCGGACCGGGGAGCTGTTTTTT. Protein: CASSALGWRTGELFF.

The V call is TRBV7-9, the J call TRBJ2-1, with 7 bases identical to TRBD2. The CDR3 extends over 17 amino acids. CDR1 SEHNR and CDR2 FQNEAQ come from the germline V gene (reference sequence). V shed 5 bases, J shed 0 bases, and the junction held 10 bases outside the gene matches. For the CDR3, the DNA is TGTGCCAGCAGCCCGTTTCTTAGCGGGCGCTCCTACAATGAGCAGTTCTTC. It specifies CASSPFLSGRSYNEQFF.